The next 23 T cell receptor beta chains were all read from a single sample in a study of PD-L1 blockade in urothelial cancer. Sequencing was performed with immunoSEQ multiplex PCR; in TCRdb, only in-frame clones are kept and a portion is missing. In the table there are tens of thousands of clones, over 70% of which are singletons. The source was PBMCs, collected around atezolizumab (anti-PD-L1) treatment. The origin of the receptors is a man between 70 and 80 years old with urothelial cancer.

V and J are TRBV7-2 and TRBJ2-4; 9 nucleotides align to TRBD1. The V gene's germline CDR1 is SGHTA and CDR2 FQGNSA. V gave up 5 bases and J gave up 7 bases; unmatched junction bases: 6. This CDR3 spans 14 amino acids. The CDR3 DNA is TGTGCCAGCAGCCCCCGGGACAGGGTGAACATTCAGTACTTC. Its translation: CASSPRDRVNIQYF.

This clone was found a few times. The CDR3 loop is CASSLGPRGYTF. The CDR3 region has the DNA TGTGCCAGCAGCTTGGGGCCTAGGGGCTACACCTTC. V and J are TRBV5-4 and TRBJ1-2; D is undetermined. With 0 bases removed from V and 8 bases from J, the gap between germline ends came to 8 bases. The CDR3 is 12 amino acids. In germline, CDR1 is SGHNT, CDR2 YYREEE (reference sequence).

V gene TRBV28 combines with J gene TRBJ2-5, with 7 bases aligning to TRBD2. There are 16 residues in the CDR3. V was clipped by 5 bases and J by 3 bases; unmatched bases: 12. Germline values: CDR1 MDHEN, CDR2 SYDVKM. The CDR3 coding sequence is TGTGCCAGCAGTAACAGTGGGAGGGAGCTGGAAGAGACCCAGTACTTC. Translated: CASSNSGRELEETQYF.

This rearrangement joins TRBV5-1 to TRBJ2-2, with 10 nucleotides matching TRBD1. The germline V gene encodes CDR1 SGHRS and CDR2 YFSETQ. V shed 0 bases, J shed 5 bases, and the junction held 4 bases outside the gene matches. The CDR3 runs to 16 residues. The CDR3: CASSLGQGAGTGELFF. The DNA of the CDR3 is TGCGCCAGCAGCTTGGGACAGGGGGCTGGTACCGGGGAGCTGTTTTTT.

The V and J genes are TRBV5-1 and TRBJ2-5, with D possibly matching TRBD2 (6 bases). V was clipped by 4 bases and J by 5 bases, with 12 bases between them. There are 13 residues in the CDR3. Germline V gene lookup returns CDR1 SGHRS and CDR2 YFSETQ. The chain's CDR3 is CASSAEGRETQYF. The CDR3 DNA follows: TGCGCCAGCAGCGCGGAGGGCCGGGAGACCCAGTACTTC. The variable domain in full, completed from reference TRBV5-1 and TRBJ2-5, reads KAGVTQTPRYLIKTRGQQVTLSCSPISGHRSVSWYQQTPGQGLQFLFEYFSETQRNKGNFPGRFSGRQFSNSRSEMNVSTLELGDSALYLCASSAEGRETQYFGPGTRLLVL.

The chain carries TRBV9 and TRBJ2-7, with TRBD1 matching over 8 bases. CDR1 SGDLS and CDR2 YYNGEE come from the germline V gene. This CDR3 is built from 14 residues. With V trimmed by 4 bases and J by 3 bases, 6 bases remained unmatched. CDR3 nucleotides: TGTGCCAGCAGCCCTCGACAGGGGATCTACGAGCAGTACTTC. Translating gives CASSPRQGIYEQYF.

The CDR3 protein is CASSGRTGNTEAFF. In nucleotides, the CDR3 is TGTGCCAGCAGTGGGAGGACAGGGAACACTGAAGCTTTCTTT. This chain connects TRBV6-6 to TRBJ1-1; 7 positions match TRBD1. With 5 bases clipped from V and 1 base from J, the junction kept 4 bases outside the gene matches. The CDR3 is made up of 14 amino acids. Germline-derived CDR1 and CDR2 are MNHNY and SVGAGI (reference sequence).

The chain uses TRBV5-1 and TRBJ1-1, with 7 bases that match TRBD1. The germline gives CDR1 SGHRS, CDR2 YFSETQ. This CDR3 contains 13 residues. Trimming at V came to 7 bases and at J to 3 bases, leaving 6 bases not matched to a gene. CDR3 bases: TGCGCCAGCCAAGGGGGCTATGACACTGAAGCTTTCTTT. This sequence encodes CASQGGYDTEAFF.

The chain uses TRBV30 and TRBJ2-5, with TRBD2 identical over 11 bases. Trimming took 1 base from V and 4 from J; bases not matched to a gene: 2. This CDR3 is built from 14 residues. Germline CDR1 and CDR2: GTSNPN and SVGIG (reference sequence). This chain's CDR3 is CAWSAGLAGETQYF. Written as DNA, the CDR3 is TGTGCCTGGAGTGCCGGACTAGCGGGAGAGACCCAGTACTTC.

The CDR3: CASSQDGRYNEKLFF. CDR3 nucleotide sequence: TGCGCCAGCAGCCAAGATGGCAGGTATAATGAAAAACTGTTTTTT. The chain recombines TRBV4-1 with TRBJ1-4; no clear D. Germline values: CDR1 MGHRA, CDR2 YSYEKL. The CDR3 totals 15 residues. V lost 0 bases, J lost 4 bases, and 9 bases lay in between.

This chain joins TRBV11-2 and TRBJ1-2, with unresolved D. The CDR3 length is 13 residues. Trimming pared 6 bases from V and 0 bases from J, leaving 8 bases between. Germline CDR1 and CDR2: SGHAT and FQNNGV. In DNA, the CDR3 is TGTGCCAGCAGTACGGGAGCTAACTATGGCTACACCTTC. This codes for CASSTGANYGYTF. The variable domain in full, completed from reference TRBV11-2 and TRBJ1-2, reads EAGVAQSPRYKIIEKRQSVAFWCNPISGHATLYWYQQILGQGPKLLIQFQNNGVVDDSQLPKDRFSAERLKGVDSTLKIQPAKLEDSAVYLCASSTGANYGYTFGSGTRLTVV.

The CDR3 DNA is TGTGCCAGCAGTAAAAAAAGAGGGGACAGATCCTACGAGCAGTACTTC. It is translated as CASSKKRGDRSYEQYF. The rearrangement joins TRBV21-1 to TRBJ2-7; TRBD1 is taken as the D call from the table, unchecked against the DNA. TRBV21-1 is deemed a pseudogene. This CDR3 region has 16 residues.

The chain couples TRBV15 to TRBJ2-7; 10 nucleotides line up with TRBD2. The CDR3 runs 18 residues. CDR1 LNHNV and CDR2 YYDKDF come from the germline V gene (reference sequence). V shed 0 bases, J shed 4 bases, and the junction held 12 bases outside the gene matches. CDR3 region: CATSREGGSSGSWYEQYF. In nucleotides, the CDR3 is TGTGCCACCAGCAGAGAAGGAGGTTCTAGCGGGAGTTGGTACGAGCAGTACTTC.

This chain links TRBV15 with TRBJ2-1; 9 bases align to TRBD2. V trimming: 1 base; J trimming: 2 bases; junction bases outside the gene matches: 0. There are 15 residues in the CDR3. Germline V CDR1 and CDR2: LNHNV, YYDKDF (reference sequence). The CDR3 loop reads CATSRGTSAYNEQFF. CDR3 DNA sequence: TGTGCCACCAGCAGAGGGACTAGCGCCTACAATGAGCAGTTCTTC.

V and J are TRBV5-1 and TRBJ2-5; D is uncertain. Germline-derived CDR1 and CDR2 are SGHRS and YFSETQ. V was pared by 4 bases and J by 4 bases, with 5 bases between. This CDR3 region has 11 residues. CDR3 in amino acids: CASSGRETQYF. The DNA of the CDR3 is TGCGCCAGCAGCGGGCGAGAGACCCAGTACTTC.

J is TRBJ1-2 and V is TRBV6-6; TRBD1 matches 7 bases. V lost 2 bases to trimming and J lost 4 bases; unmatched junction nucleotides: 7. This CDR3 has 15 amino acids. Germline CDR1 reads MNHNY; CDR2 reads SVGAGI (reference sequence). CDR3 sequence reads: CASSYPPDRSYGYTF. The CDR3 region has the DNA TGTGCCAGCAGTTACCCCCCGGACAGGAGCTATGGCTACACCTTC.

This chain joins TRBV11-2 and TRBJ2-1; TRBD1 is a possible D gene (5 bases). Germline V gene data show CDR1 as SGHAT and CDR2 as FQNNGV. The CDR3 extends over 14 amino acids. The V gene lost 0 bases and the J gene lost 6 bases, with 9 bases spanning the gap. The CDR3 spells CASSLDRVVNEQFF. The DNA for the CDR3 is TGTGCCAGCAGCTTAGACAGGGTCGTCAATGAGCAGTTCTTC.

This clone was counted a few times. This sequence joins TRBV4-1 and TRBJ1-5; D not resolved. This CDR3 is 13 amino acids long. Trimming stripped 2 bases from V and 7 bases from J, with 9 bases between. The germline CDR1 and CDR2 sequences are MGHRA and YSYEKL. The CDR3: CASSQRIEQPQHF. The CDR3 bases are TGCGCCAGCAGCCAAAGAATAGAACAGCCCCAGCATTTT.

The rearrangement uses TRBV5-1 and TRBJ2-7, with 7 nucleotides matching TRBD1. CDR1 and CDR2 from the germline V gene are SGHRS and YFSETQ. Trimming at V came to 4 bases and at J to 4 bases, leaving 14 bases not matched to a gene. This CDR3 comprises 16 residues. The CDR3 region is CASSPAPGQPGYEQYF. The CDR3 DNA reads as TGCGCCAGCAGCCCGGCACCGGGACAGCCAGGGTACGAGCAGTACTTC.

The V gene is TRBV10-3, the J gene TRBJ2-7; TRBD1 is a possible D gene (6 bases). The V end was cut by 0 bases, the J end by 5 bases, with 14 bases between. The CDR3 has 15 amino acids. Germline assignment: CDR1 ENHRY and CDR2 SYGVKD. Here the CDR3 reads CAISESLQGENEQYF. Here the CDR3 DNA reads TGTGCCATCAGTGAGTCTTTACAGGGCGAGAACGAGCAGTACTTC.

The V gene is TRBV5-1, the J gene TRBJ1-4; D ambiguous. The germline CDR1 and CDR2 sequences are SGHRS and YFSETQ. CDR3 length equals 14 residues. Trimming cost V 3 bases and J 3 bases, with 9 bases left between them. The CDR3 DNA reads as TGCGCCAGCAGCTCCTGGGCCGCTAATGAAAAACTGTTTTTT. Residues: CASSSWAANEKLFF. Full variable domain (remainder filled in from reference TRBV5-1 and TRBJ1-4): KAGVTQTPRYLIKTRGQQVTLSCSPISGHRSVSWYQQTPGQGLQFLFEYFSETQRNKGNFPGRFSGRQFSNSRSEMNVSTLELGDSALYLCASSSWAANEKLFFGSGTQLSVL.

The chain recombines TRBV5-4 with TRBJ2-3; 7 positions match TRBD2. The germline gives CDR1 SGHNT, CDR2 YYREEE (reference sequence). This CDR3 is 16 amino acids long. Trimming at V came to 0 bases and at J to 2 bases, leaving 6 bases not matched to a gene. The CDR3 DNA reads TGTGCCAGCAGCTTGGGGGGGAGGGCCAACACAGATACGCAGTATTTT. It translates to CASSLGGRANTDTQYF.

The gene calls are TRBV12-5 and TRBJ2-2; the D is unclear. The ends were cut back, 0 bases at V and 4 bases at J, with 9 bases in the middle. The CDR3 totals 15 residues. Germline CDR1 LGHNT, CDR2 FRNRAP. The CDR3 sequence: CASGLVPQSTGELFF. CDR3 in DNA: TGTGCTAGTGGTTTGGTCCCACAGTCCACCGGGGAGCTGTTTTTT. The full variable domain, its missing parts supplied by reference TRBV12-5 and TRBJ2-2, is DARVTQTPRHKVTEMGQEVTMRCQPILGHNTVFWYRQTMMQGLELLAYFRNRAPLDDSGMPKDRFSAEMPDATLATLKIQPSEPRDSAVYFCASGLVPQSTGELFFGEGSRLTVL.